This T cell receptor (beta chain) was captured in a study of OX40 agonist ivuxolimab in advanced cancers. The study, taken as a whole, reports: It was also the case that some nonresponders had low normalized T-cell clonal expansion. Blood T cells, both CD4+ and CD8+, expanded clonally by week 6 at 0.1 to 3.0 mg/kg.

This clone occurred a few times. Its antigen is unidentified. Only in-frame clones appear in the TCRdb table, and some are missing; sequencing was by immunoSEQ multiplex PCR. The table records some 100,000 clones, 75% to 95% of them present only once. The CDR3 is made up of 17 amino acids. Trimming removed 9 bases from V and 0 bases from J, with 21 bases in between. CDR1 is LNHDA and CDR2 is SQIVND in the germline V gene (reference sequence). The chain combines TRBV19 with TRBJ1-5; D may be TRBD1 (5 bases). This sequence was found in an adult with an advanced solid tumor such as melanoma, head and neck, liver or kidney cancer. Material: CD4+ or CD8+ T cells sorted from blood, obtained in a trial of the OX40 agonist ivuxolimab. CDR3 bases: TGTGCCAGCTCACCCCGACAGTATCCACTTAGCAATCAGCCCCAGCATTTT. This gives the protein CASSPRQYPLSNQPQHF.